Below are 10 T cell receptor beta chains sequenced from a single sample in a study of blood T cell repertoires in COVID-19. Repertoires were generated with immunoSEQ multiplex PCR, while TCRdb's copy carries only in-frame clones and drops some. The sample shows some 240,000 clones, approximately 89% of them seen only once. The sample comprised PBMCs or T cells enriched from blood (not recorded which). These receptors came from a woman aged 40 to 50 who had been exposed to COVID-19.

The chain uses TRBV29-1 and TRBJ2-3; 9 nucleotides agree with TRBD1. CDR1 SQVTM and CDR2 ANQGSEA come from the germline V gene. This CDR3 has 13 amino acids. V trimming: 3 bases; J trimming: 5 bases; junction bases outside the gene matches: 3. CDR3 sequence reads: CSVEDRGGDTQYF. CDR3 sequence (DNA): TGCAGCGTTGAGGACAGGGGTGGAGATACGCAGTATTTT.

The chain recombines TRBV7-9 with TRBJ2-5; no definite D call. Trimming cost V 5 bases and J 4 bases, with 11 bases left between them. This CDR3 region has 13 residues. Per germline, CDR1 SEHNR and CDR2 FQNEAQ (reference sequence). The CDR3 reads CASSPAVPETQYF. The CDR3 nucleotides are TGTGCCAGCAGCCCCGCAGTCCCAGAGACCCAGTACTTC.

This rearrangement joins TRBV3-1 (or the pseudogene TRBV3-2) to TRBJ2-1, with 11 nucleotides matching TRBD2. CDR1 and CDR2 (germline): LGHDT, YNNKEL (reference sequence). The CDR3 loop spans 17 amino acids. The V gene end was trimmed by 4 bases and the J gene end by 7 bases; junction bases not matched to a gene: 12. This chain's CDR3 is CASSLNLAGGPGNEQFF. The DNA for the CDR3 is TGTGCCAGCAGCCTTAACTTAGCGGGGGGGCCGGGAAATGAGCAGTTCTTC.

This clone came up once. This chain links TRBV19 with TRBJ1-5; 7 bases are shared with TRBD1. Trimming took 4 bases from V and 7 from J; bases not matched to a gene: 7. The CDR3 has 14 residues. Germline loops: CDR1 LNHDA, CDR2 SQIVND (reference sequence). CDR3 sequence reads: CASSRQGGGQPQHF. CDR3 bases: TGTGCCAGTAGTAGGCAGGGGGGAGGACAGCCCCAGCATTTT.

The chain carries TRBV6-2 or TRBV6-3 and TRBJ2-1; 9 nucleotides align to TRBD2. Germline CDR1 MNHEY, CDR2 SVGEGT. This CDR3 is 17 amino acids long. The J segment lost 4 bases and the V segment lost 0 bases, leaving 7 bases of the junction unmatched. The CDR3 spells CASSYSNAGGLYNEQFF. In DNA form, the CDR3 reads TGTGCCAGCAGTTACTCGAACGCGGGGGGGCTTTACAATGAGCAGTTCTTC.

The chain recombines TRBV7-8 with TRBJ2-2, with a weak D call TRBD1 (6 bases). V lost 3 bases and J lost 0, with 11 bases in between. Germline V gene data show CDR1 as SGHVS and CDR2 as FQNEAQ. The CDR3 totals 16 residues. The CDR3 loop reads CASSLQGHSNTGELFF. The CDR3 DNA reads TGTGCCAGCAGCTTGCAGGGACACTCGAACACCGGGGAGCTGTTTTTT.

The chain combines TRBV19 with TRBJ2-3; 13 nucleotides agree with TRBD2. This CDR3 has 13 amino acids. Germline CDR1 and CDR2: LNHDA and SQIVND (reference sequence). J gave up 6 bases and V 9 bases, and 3 bases lay outside the gene matches. In nucleotides, the CDR3 is TGTGCCAGCGGACTAGCGGGAGCCGATACGCAGTATTTT. The encoded protein is CASGLAGADTQYF.

In the case of this clone: The same CDR3 also results from other DNA sequences found in this sample. The V and J genes are TRBV30 and TRBJ2-3, with D possibly being TRBD2 (5 bases). The CDR3 is 12 amino acids. The V and J ends lost 0 bases and 5 bases respectively, with 6 bases between them. The germline V gene encodes CDR1 GTSNPN and CDR2 SVGIG (reference sequence). The CDR3 sequence: CAWSVRGDTQYF. In DNA form, the CDR3 reads TGTGCCTGGAGTGTACGGGGAGATACGCAGTATTTT.

V is TRBV6-6 and J is TRBJ2-7, with D tentatively TRBD2 (5 bases). This CDR3 region has 13 residues. Germline V CDR1 and CDR2: MNHNY, SVGAGI (reference sequence). The germline V and J ends were trimmed by 5 bases and 1 base, with 9 bases remaining between them. CDR3 nucleotide sequence: TGTGCCAGCAGTCTACTAGATTCCTACGAGCAGTACGTC. It translates to CASSLLDSYEQYV.

This clone came up a few times. This chain connects TRBV5-4 to TRBJ1-6, with a tentative D call TRBD1 (5 bases). The CDR3 covers 15 residues. V dropped 3 bases and J dropped 8 bases, with 15 bases sitting between them. Germline V gene data show CDR1 as SGHNT and CDR2 as YYREEE (reference sequence). The chain's CDR3 is CASSSRVGVYSPLHF. The CDR3 DNA sequence: TGTGCCAGCAGCTCCAGGGTAGGCGTTTATTCACCCCTCCACTTT.